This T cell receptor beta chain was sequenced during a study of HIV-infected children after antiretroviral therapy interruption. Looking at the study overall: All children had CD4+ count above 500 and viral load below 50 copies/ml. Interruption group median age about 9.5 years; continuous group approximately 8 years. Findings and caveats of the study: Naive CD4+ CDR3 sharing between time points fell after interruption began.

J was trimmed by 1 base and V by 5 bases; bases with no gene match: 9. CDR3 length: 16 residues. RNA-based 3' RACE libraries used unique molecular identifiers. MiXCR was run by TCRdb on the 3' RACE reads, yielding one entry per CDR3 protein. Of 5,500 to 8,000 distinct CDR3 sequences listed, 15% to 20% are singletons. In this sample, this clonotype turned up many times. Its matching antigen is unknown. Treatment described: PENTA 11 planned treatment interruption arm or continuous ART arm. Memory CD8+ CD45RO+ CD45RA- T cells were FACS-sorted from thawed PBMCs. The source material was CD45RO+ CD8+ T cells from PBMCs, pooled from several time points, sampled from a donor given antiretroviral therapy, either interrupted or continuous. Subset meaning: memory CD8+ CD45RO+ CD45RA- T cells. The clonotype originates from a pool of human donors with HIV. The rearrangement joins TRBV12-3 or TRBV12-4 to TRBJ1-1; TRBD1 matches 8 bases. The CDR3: CASSPGPGQENTEAFF. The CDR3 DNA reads TGTGCCAGCAGTCCGGGGCCGGGACAGGAGAACACTGAAGCTTTCTTT.